This paragraph reports one TCR beta chain. Using immunoSEQ multiplex PCR, the repertoire was profiled, and TCRdb retains in-frame clones only, with some absent. The sample carries some 60,000 clones, about 88% recorded once. Trimming cost V 5 bases and J 12 bases; bases outside gene matches: 13. Germline V gene lookup returns CDR1 SGHVS and CDR2 FNYEAQ. The CDR3 totals 13 residues. The sample belongs to a study of T cell changes during pregnancy in multiple sclerosis. The TCR was taken from a female donor with multiple sclerosis, enrolled in a pregnancy study. The input for sequencing was peripheral blood, taken after pregnancy. V usage is TRBV7-6 and J usage is TRBJ2-7, with 7 bases aligning to TRBD1. The CDR3 coding sequence is TGTGCCAGCAGCCCCCAACCCCAACAGGGGCCGTACTTC. Its translation: CASSPQPQQGPYF.